Listed below are T cell receptor beta chains from one sample, sequenced in a study of blood T cell repertoires in COVID-19. The table came from immunoSEQ multiplex PCR; TCRdb's copy has only in-frame clones and leaves some out. The sample contains fewer than 200,000 clones, 70% to 85% of which appear only once. The sequencing input was peripheral blood. These receptor sequences come from a man aged 55 to 70 who had recovered from COVID-19. The CDR3 runs from the conserved cysteine through the conserved F or W. D genes are given only for firm matches. Clone size appears in some rows only: once, few, many, or a class for an expanded clone.

d_call,v_call,j_call,clone_size,cdr3_nt,cdr3_aa
NA,TRBV7-9,TRBJ1-5,NA,TGTGCCAGCAGCTTAGGGGCCGACAGGCTATATCAGCCCCAGCATTTT,CASSLGADRLYQPQHF
TRBD2,TRBV9,TRBJ2-4,NA,TGTGCCAGCAGCCCGAGCGGGGGGGGCGGCATTCAGTACTTC,CASSPSGGGGIQYF
TRBD1,TRBV30,TRBJ1-1,NA,TGTGCCTGGAGTACCGGACAGGGTGGGAAGGAAGCTTTCTTT,CAWSTGQGGKEAFF
TRBD1,TRBV18,TRBJ2-3,NA,TGTGCCAGCTCACCAGGACAGGGGGCCACAGATACGCAGTATTTT,CASSPGQGATDTQYF
TRBD2,TRBV7-3,TRBJ2-1,NA,TGTGCCAGCAGCCCCGGGACTAGCGGGGGGCCTTCCTACAATGAGCAGTTCTTC,CASSPGTSGGPSYNEQFF
NA,TRBV9,TRBJ1-2,NA,TGTGCCAGCAGCGCCCCAGGGGTACCGACCACCTATGGCTACACCTTC,CASSAPGVPTTYGYTF
TRBD1,TRBV5-5,TRBJ1-2,NA,TGTGCCAGCAGCTTAGACAGGGGGCTTTCTGACGGCTACACCTTC,CASSLDRGLSDGYTF
NA,TRBV5-5,TRBJ2-7,NA,TGTGCCAGCAGCTTGGCGGCACAGTCTCTGTCCTACGAGCAGTACTTC,CASSLAAQSLSYEQYF
NA,TRBV3-1/TRBV3-2,TRBJ1-1,few,TGTGCCAGCGATAGGGGGAGGAACACTGAAGCTTTCTTT,CASDRGRNTEAFF
TRBD2,TRBV27,TRBJ2-3,few,TGTGCCAGCAGTCCCCGACTAGCGGGGGGTGGAGATACGCAGTATTTT,CASSPRLAGGGDTQYF
NA,TRBV3-1/TRBV3-2,TRBJ2-5,NA,TGTGCCAGCAGCCAAGGGGCGCACGAAGAGACCCAGTACTTC,CASSQGAHEETQYF
NA,TRBV5-1,TRBJ2-1,NA,TGCGCCAGCAGCTGGGCTGGGGGCGGTGAGCAGTTCTTC,CASSWAGGGEQFF
NA,TRBV6-1,TRBJ2-1,NA,TGTGCCAGCAGTGAATTAGGCAGACGGGGTGAGCAGTTCTTC,CASSELGRRGEQFF
NA,TRBV5-5,TRBJ1-5,once,TGTGCCAGCAGCCCCTGGACCCTGGCAGGGCGGAATAGCAATCAGCCCCAGCATTTT,CASSPWTLAGRNSNQPQHF
NA,TRBV4-2,TRBJ1-1,once,TGTGCCAGCAGCCTAACGACAGTCAATGAAGCTTTCTTT,CASSLTTVNEAFF
NA,TRBV15,TRBJ1-3,NA,TGTGCCACCAGCATGGCGGCGGACTCTGGAAACACCATATATTTT,CATSMAADSGNTIYF
NA,TRBV19,TRBJ1-6,NA,TGTGCCAGTAGAGTGACAGGAGCCCTCAATTCACCCCTCCACTTT,CASRVTGALNSPLHF
TRBD1,TRBV3-1/TRBV3-2,TRBJ1-2,NA,TGTGCCAGCAGCCGAAGTAGGGGACAGGGTCGTGGCTACACCTTC,CASSRSRGQGRGYTF
TRBD1,TRBV19,TRBJ1-1,NA,TGTGCCAGTAGTCTAGACAGGGACACTGAAGCTTTCTTT,CASSLDRDTEAFF
TRBD1,TRBV7-2,TRBJ1-1,NA,TGTGCCAGCGTGGGACAGGTGAACACTGAAGCTTTCTTT,CASVGQVNTEAFF
NA,TRBV27,TRBJ2-5,NA,TGTGCCAGCAGTTCCTGGCGCGGTCAAGAGACCCAGTACTTC,CASSSWRGQETQYF
NA,TRBV7-2,TRBJ2-2,NA,TGTGCCAGCAGACAGGGCATAACGAACACCGGGGAGCTGTTTTTT,CASRQGITNTGELFF
NA,TRBV6-6,TRBJ1-2,NA,TGTGCCAGCAGTTACACCATGGCGGCGGGAGGCTACACCTTC,CASSYTMAAGGYTF
NA,TRBV2,TRBJ2-2,NA,TGTGCCAGCAGCCCTGCCGGGACCGGGGAGCTGTTTTTT,CASSPAGTGELFF
TRBD1,TRBV6-6,TRBJ2-7,NA,TGTGCCAGCAGTTACAGGACAGGGGGCCTTGGAGAGCAGTACTTC,CASSYRTGGLGEQYF
NA,TRBV28,TRBJ2-5,few,TGTGCCAGCAGTTTAAACTCGCGACCGAGGGAGACCCAGTACTTC,CASSLNSRPRETQYF
NA,TRBV18,TRBJ1-1,NA,TGTGCCAGCTCACCGGGGCGGAATGAAGCTTTCTTT,CASSPGRNEAFF
TRBD1,TRBV6-5,TRBJ2-1,NA,TGTGCCACGGTCCGACAGGGGGTTCTCAATGAGCAGTTCTTC,CATVRQGVLNEQFF
TRBD1,TRBV5-4,TRBJ1-1,NA,TGTGCCAGCAGCCTACGGGACAGGGTCACGGGAGCTTTCTTT,CASSLRDRVTGAFF
TRBD2,TRBV14,TRBJ2-3,NA,TGTGCCAGCAGCCTAGCGGGGGGGCCAGATACGCAGTATTTT,CASSLAGGPDTQYF
TRBD2,TRBV27,TRBJ2-2,NA,TGTGCCAGCAGACGGGGAGGGGAGAACACCGGGGAGCTGTTTTTT,CASRRGGENTGELFF
NA,TRBV25-1,TRBJ1-5,NA,TGTGCCAGCAGTGATAGATATAGCAATCAGCCCCAGCATTTT,CASSDRYSNQPQHF